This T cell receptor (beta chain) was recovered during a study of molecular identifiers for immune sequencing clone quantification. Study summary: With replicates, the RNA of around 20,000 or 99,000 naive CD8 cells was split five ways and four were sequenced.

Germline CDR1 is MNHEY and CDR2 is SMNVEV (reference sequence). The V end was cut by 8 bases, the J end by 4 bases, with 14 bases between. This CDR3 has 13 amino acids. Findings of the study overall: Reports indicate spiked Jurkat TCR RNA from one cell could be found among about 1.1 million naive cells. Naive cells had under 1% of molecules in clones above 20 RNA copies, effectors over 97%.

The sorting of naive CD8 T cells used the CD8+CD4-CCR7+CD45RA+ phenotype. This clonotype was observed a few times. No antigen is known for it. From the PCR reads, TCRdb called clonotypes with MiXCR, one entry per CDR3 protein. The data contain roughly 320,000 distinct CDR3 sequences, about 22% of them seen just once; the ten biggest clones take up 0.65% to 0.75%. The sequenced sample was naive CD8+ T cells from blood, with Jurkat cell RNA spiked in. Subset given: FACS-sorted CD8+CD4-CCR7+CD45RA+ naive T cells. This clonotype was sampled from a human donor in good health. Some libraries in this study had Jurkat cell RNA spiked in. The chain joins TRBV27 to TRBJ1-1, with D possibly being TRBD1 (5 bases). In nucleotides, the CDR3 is TGTGCCAGCCGATTCAGGGAGGGCACTGAAGCTTTCTTT. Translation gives CASRFREGTEAFF.